This T cell receptor (beta chain) was captured by sequencing in a study of prognosis after radiotherapy for stage I lung cancer. As for the study in general: Stage I non-small cell lung cancer patients, who were enrolled in Nanjing, China, joined the cohort between early 2018 and 2019.

Looked up from germline, CDR1 is MNHEY and CDR2 is SVGEGT. The CDR3 consists of 15 residues. Amplicons of TCR beta CDR3 were generated from genomic DNA by two-round multiplex PCR. First-round PCR employed TRBV- and TRBJ-specific primers for each gene. One entry per CDR3 protein results from TCRdb running MiXCR on the multiplex PCR reads. The sample has around 60,000 distinct CDR3 sequences, less than 30% seen once. Comment on this clonotype: Its specificity is unknown. Only one base separates this from a far larger clonotype, so it likely reflects a read error.

Study-level points and caveats: Before stereotactic body radiation therapy the median unique TCR clone count was fewer than 11,000, and afterwards it fell to some 6,900. Patients with metastases reportedly showed TRBV and TRBJ gene usage that differed from patients without metastases. Reduced Shannon entropy following stereotactic body radiation therapy was recorded in patients who developed distant metastases.

Sequenced material: PBMCs, taken before or after stereotactic body radiation therapy (not recorded which). This sequence joins TRBV6-2 or TRBV6-3 and TRBJ1-5; D might be TRBD1 (6 bases). The clonotype originates from a donor of 50 years or more with non-small cell lung cancer. DNA for the CDR3: TGTGCCAGCAGTCAAAAGGACAGTTACAATCAGCCCAAGCATTTT. It codes for CASSQKDSYNQPKHF.